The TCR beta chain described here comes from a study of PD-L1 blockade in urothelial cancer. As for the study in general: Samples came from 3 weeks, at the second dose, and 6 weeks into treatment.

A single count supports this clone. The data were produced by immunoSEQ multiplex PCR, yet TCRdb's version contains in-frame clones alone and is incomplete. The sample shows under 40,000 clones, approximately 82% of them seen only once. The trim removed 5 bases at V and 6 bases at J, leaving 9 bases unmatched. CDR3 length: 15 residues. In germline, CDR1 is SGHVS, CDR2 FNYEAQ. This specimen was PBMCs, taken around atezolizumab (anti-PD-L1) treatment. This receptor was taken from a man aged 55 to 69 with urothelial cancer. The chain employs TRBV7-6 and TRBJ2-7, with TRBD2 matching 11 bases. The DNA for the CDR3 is TGTGCCAGCAGCCTCGGGCTAGCGGGAGGTTCCGAGCAGTACTTC. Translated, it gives CASSLGLAGGSEQYF.